Reported below is one TCR beta chain. Its antigen is unidentified. This entry comes from a study of beta chain features in type 1 diabetes. Points from the study as a whole: Patients with Type 1 diabetes showed moderately but significantly shorter TCRB CDR3s in all four CD4+ subsets.

Every isolated RNA sample was fully reverse transcribed, so sequencing captured expressed TCRB transcripts. Repertoires were generated with immunoSEQ multiplex PCR, while TCRdb's copy carries only in-frame clones and drops some. The repertoire includes roughly 150,000 clones, 10% of them detected once, and under 0.55% sits in the top ten. The CDR3 loop spans 16 amino acids. With 3 bases clipped from V and 0 bases from J, the junction kept 5 bases outside the gene matches. Germline V gives CDR1 SGHRS, CDR2 YFSETQ. The receptor comes from a man between 25 and 39 years old with type 1 diabetes. The chain is built from TRBV5-1 and TRBJ2-5, with 10 bases matching TRBD2. The sample consisted of central memory CD4+ T cells from blood. CDR3 bases: TGCGCCAGCAGCTCTGGACTAGCGGTATACCAAGAGACCCAGTACTTC. Protein: CASSSGLAVYQETQYF.